This T cell receptor beta chain was observed in a study of OX40 agonist ivuxolimab in advanced cancers. Blood samples were obtained at baseline, cycle 4 day 1, and cycle 7 day 1. The V and J ends lost 0 bases and 1 base respectively, with 19 bases between them. The CDR3 sequence is 17 residues long. The germline gives CDR1 GTSNPN, CDR2 SVGIG (reference sequence). With regard to this clone: Its antigen is not identified.

Study observations and caveats: Circulating CD4+ and CD8+ T cells showed clonal expansion by week 6 at 0.1 to 3.0 mg/kg. Expanded clones belonging to CD8+ T cells outnumbered, on average, those of CD4+. The specificity for antigen of the expanded peripheral T cells was not determined.

Sequencing used immunoSEQ multiplex PCR; TCRdb keeps in-frame clones, though not all of them. Among 57,000 or so clones listed, 80% to 90% were seen once. Sequencing used CD4+ or CD8+ T cells sorted from blood, obtained in a trial of the OX40 agonist ivuxolimab. The receptor was derived from an adult with an advanced solid tumor such as melanoma, head and neck, liver or kidney cancer. The J gene is TRBJ2-7, the V gene TRBV30; no definite D call. CDR3 protein: CAWSVRRVKAESYEQYF. CDR3 coding DNA: TGTGCCTGGAGTGTACGGCGAGTTAAGGCTGAATCCTACGAGCAGTACTTC.